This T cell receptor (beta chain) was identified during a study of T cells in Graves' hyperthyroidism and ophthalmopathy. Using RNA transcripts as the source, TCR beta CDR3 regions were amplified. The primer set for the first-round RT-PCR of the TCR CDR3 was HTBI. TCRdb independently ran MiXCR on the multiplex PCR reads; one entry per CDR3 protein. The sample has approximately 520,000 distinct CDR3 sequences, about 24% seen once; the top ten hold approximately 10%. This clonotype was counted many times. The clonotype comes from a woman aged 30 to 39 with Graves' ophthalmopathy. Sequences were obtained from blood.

This CDR3 is CASSSTGGANQPQHF. The CDR3 region has the DNA TGTGCCAGCAGCTCCACAGGGGGGGCAAATCAGCCCCAGCATTTT. The V call is TRBV11-2, the J call TRBJ1-5, with 8 bases aligning to TRBD1. After removal of 4 bases from V and 4 bases from J, the junction contained 6 bases not matched to a gene. CDR3 length: 15 amino acids. CDR1 and CDR2 from the germline V gene are SGHAT and FQNNGV.